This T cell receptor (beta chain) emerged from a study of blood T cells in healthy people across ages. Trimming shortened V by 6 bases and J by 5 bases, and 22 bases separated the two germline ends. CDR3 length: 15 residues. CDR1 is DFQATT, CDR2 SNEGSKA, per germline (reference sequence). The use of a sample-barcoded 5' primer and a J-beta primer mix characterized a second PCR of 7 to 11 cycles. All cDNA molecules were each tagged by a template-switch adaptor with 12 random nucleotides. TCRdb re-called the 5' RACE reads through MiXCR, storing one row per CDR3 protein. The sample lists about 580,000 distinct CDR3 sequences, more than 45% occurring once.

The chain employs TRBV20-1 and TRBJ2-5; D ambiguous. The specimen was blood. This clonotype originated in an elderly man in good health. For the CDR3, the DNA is TGCAGTGCCCCCTTGCTGACGGGTGTGCCGGAGACCCAGTACTTC. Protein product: CSAPLLTGVPETQYF.